This paragraph reports one T cell receptor (beta chain). Its antigen remains unidentified. The data stem from a study of T cells after yellow fever vaccination. Overall study context: Fractions of low cell number were prepared using SMART-Seq v4 Ultra Low Input. Study-wide results and limits: Most clones from primary vaccination resurfaced after the booster (roughly 96% CD4, over 75% CD8).

V was pared by 3 bases and J by 6 bases, with 20 bases between. This CDR3 comprises 16 residues. Germline assignment: CDR1 SGHNT and CDR2 YYREEE (reference sequence). TCRdb passed the 5' RACE reads through MiXCR, listing each CDR3 protein once. The table has 450,000 to 600,000 distinct CDR3 sequences, 13% seen once; the top ten hold 11% to 15%. V and J are TRBV5-4 and TRBJ2-3; TRBD1 or TRBD2 may be the D gene (5 bases each). The receptor was isolated from a man younger than 40 who received the YFV17D yellow fever vaccine. Material: PBMCs, obtained on the day of the yellow fever booster vaccination. CDR3 sequence (DNA): TGTGCCAGCAGCTCCCACGGGACCCCAGTTTTGGATACGCAGTATTTT. This sequence encodes CASSSHGTPVLDTQYF.